The 21 T cell receptor beta chains in this list originate from one sample, sequenced in a study of blood T cell repertoires in COVID-19. Sequencing was performed with immunoSEQ multiplex PCR; in TCRdb, only in-frame clones are kept and a portion is missing. The sample has some 220,000 clones, about 86% seen once. The sample comprised peripheral blood. These receptors were obtained from an older woman with acute or convalescent COVID-19.

This chain uses TRBV12-3 or TRBV12-4 with TRBJ1-2, with 7 bases lining up with TRBD1. This CDR3 has 13 residues. The junction had 5 bases not matched to a gene; V was cut back by 5 bases and J by 5 bases. The CDR3 sequence: CASSPDREYGYTF. The CDR3 nucleotides are TGTGCCAGCAGTCCTGACAGGGAGTATGGCTACACCTTC.

The chain couples TRBV19 to TRBJ1-1, with D possibly TRBD1 on 5 matching bases. The V and J ends lost 0 bases and 8 bases respectively, with 13 bases between them. The CDR3 covers 14 residues. In germline, CDR1 is LNHDA, CDR2 SQIVND (reference sequence). The CDR3 DNA sequence: TGTGCCAGTAGTATAGATCGGGGGTTGGGAGAAGCTTTCTTT. It codes for CASSIDRGLGEAFF.

The sample holds one count of this clone. The chain recombines TRBV18 with TRBJ1-1; no clear D. This CDR3 comprises 13 residues. Germline lookup yields CDR1 KGHSH and CDR2 LQKENI. Trimming left V 7 bases short and J 1 base short, with 10 bases between. The CDR3: CASYLAENTEAFF. The CDR3 DNA is TGTGCCAGCTATTTGGCAGAGAACACTGAAGCTTTCTTT.

The rearrangement joins TRBV11-2 to TRBJ2-4; TRBD2 aligns across 10 bases. This CDR3 comprises 14 residues. Germline trimming cut 2 bases from V and 6 bases from J; bases unmatched to any gene: 1. Germline CDR1 and CDR2: SGHAT and FQNNGV. This CDR3 reads CASSLIAGGNIQYF. CDR3 bases: TGTGCCAGCAGCTTAATAGCGGGGGGAAACATTCAGTACTTC.

The chain employs TRBV6-5 and TRBJ1-1; maybe TRBD1 (6 bases). This CDR3 region has 13 residues. CDR1 and CDR2 (germline): MNHEY, SVGAGI. Trimming left V 2 bases short and J 3 bases short, with 7 bases between. CDR3 sequence reads: CASSYRGYTEAFF. Written as DNA, the CDR3 is TGTGCCAGCAGTTACAGGGGGTACACTGAAGCTTTCTTT.

This clone has only a few counts. The chain combines TRBV19 with TRBJ2-2; 7 bases align to TRBD1. J was trimmed by 4 bases and V by 4 bases; bases with no gene match: 6. Germline V gives CDR1 LNHDA, CDR2 SQIVND (reference sequence). This CDR3 spans 15 amino acids. CDR3 nucleotide sequence: TGTGCCAGTAGTACCGACAGGGCGGGCACCGGGGAGCTGTTTTTT. Translation: CASSTDRAGTGELFF.

The CDR3 is CASSLPSAGETQYF. DNA for the CDR3: TGCGCCAGCAGCCTCCCATCAGCAGGGGAGACCCAGTACTTC. V usage is TRBV4-1 and J usage is TRBJ2-5; D possibly corresponds to TRBD1 (5 bases). CDR3 length: 14 residues. V lost 4 bases to trimming and J lost 5 bases, with 14 bases between them. Germline values: CDR1 MGHRA, CDR2 YSYEKL.

The V gene is TRBV6-5, the J gene TRBJ1-2, with D perhaps TRBD1 (5 bases). Germline V gene data show CDR1 as MNHEY and CDR2 as SVGAGI. V was clipped by 6 bases and J by 7 bases, with 15 bases between them. The CDR3 is made up of 13 amino acids. CDR3 DNA: TGTGCCAGCAGCCACTATCCTGGGGCTGGCTACACCTTC. Amino acids: CASSHYPGAGYTF.

The chain carries TRBV6-6 and TRBJ2-1; D is undetermined. Germline values: CDR1 MNHNY, CDR2 SVGAGI (reference sequence). The CDR3 covers 11 residues. V was pared by 6 bases and J by 8 bases, with 8 bases between. The CDR3, as DNA: TGTGCCAGCAGGCGCTCCGATGAGCAGTTCTTC. This gives the protein CASRRSDEQFF.

The V and J genes are TRBV5-6 and TRBJ1-1; D is undetermined. Germline loops: CDR1 SGHDT, CDR2 YYEEEE. The V end was cut by 4 bases, the J end by 1 base, with 8 bases between. The CDR3 is made up of 13 amino acids. CDR3 in DNA: TGTGCCAGCAGCGACTGGAAGAACACTGAAGCTTTCTTT. Amino acids: CASSDWKNTEAFF.

In this sample, this clone turned up once. This rearrangement joins TRBV11-1 to TRBJ2-5, with D tentatively TRBD2 (5 bases). Looked up from germline, CDR1 is SGHAT and CDR2 is FQDESV (reference sequence). Trimming shortened V by 2 bases and J by 7 bases, and 14 bases separated the two germline ends. The CDR3 is 14 residues long. In DNA, the CDR3 is TGTGCCAGCAGCTTACGCTCGGAGGATAGGACCCAGTACTTC. Translation: CASSLRSEDRTQYF.

The CDR3 DNA sequence: TGTGCCAGCAGCCAAGCCGCGGGACAGGGTTTCGAAAAACTGTTTTTT. Its translation: CASSQAAGQGFEKLFF. The V gene is TRBV4-2, the J gene TRBJ1-4, with 9 bases lining up with TRBD1. The CDR3 consists of 16 residues. The ends lost 1 base at V and 8 bases at J; junction bases unmatched: 8. Looked up from germline, CDR1 is LGHNA and CDR2 is YNFKEQ.

The CDR3 loop reads CASSLIQGAEKLFF. For the CDR3, the DNA is TGTGCCAGCAGCTTAATACAGGGGGCTGAAAAACTGTTTTTT. The V and J genes are TRBV7-2 and TRBJ1-4, with 9 bases that match TRBD1. Germline CDR1 reads SGHTA; CDR2 reads FQGNSA. The length of the CDR3 is 14 residues. The trim removed 2 bases at V and 7 bases at J, leaving 2 bases unmatched.

The chain joins TRBV28 to TRBJ2-3; 9 bases match TRBD2. The CDR3 consists of 14 residues. V was pared by 7 bases and J by 4 bases, with 6 bases of the junction left unmatched. Germline lookup yields CDR1 MDHEN and CDR2 SYDVKM. The chain's CDR3 is CASTLTSGSDTQYF. DNA for the CDR3: TGTGCCAGCACCCTGACTAGCGGATCAGATACGCAGTATTTT.

This clone was found once. The CDR3 is CASSEILGGAKNIQYF. CDR3 nucleotide sequence: TGTGCCAGCAGTGAAATCCTGGGAGGAGCCAAAAACATTCAGTACTTC. The chain couples TRBV6-1 to TRBJ2-4, with D perhaps matching TRBD2 (6 bases). Germline lookup yields CDR1 MNHNS and CDR2 SASEGT. V gave up 2 bases and J gave up 0 bases, with 11 bases separating them. This CDR3 region has 16 residues.

The chain has TRBV11-2 and TRBJ2-7; TRBD2 matches at 10 bases. The CDR3 is 19 amino acids. The J segment lost 2 bases and the V segment lost 0 bases, leaving 13 bases of the junction unmatched. Germline values: CDR1 SGHAT, CDR2 FQNNGV. The CDR3 nucleotides read TGTGCCAGCAGCTTAGATTCAGGGCGTAGCGGGGGGCTGCCCTACGAGCAGTACTTC. Its protein is CASSLDSGRSGGLPYEQYF.

This clone was seen once. The chain links TRBV4-2 to TRBJ1-6, with D maybe TRBD1 (6 bases). V shed 6 bases and J shed 5 bases, with 14 bases lying between them. This CDR3 is 15 amino acids long. CDR1 is LGHNA, CDR2 YNFKEQ, per germline. Written as DNA, the CDR3 is TGTGCCAGCAGTGTCACAGGGATTGATAATTCACCCCTCCACTTT. It yields the protein CASSVTGIDNSPLHF.

This rearrangement joins TRBV2 to TRBJ1-1; the match to TRBD1 covers 8 bases. CDR1 and CDR2 (germline): SNHLY, FYNNEI. The CDR3 totals 16 residues. The V segment lost 4 bases and the J segment 1 base; nucleotides outside the gene matches: 8. CDR3 protein: CASSVRQGLGNTEAFF. Written as DNA, the CDR3 is TGTGCCAGCAGTGTCCGACAGGGGTTGGGGAACACTGAAGCTTTCTTT.

J is TRBJ1-2 and V is TRBV12-3 or TRBV12-4; 7 bases agree with TRBD1. V shed 6 bases, J shed 6 bases, and the junction held 7 bases outside the gene matches. CDR3 length: 13 amino acids. Written as DNA, the CDR3 is TGTGCCAGCAGAAGGGGGCAATCCAATGGCTACACCTTC. The encoded protein is CASRRGQSNGYTF.

The CDR3 here is CSVGQGTNQPQHF. CDR3 coding DNA: TGCAGCGTTGGGCAGGGTACCAATCAGCCCCAGCATTTT. The chain couples TRBV29-1 to TRBJ1-5; perhaps TRBD1 as D (5 bases). V was trimmed by 4 bases and J by 3 bases, leaving 10 bases between them. Germline V CDR1 and CDR2: SQVTM, ANQGSEA. The CDR3 runs to 13 residues.

The rearrangement joins TRBV19 to TRBJ1-2; TRBD1 might be the D (5 bases). The germline V and J ends were trimmed by 6 bases and 6 bases, with 8 bases remaining between them. CDR3 length: 11 residues. Germline V gene data show CDR1 as LNHDA and CDR2 as SQIVND (reference sequence). In DNA, the CDR3 is TGTGCCAGTAGCTGGGGGGATGGCTACACCTTC. Translating gives CASSWGDGYTF.